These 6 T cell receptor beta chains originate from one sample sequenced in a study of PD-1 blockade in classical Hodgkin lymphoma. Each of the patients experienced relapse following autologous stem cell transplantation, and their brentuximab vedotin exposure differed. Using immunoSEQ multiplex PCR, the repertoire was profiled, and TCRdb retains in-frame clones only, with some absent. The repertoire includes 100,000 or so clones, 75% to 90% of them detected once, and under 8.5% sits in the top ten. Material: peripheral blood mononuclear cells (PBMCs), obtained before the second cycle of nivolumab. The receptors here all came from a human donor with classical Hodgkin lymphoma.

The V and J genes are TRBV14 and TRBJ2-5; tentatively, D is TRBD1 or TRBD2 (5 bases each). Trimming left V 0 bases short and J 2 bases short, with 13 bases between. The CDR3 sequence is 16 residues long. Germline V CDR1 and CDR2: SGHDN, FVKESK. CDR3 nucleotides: TGTGCCAGCAGCCAAGATCTTGGGGACCTTCAAGAGACCCAGTACTTC. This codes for CASSQDLGDLQETQYF.

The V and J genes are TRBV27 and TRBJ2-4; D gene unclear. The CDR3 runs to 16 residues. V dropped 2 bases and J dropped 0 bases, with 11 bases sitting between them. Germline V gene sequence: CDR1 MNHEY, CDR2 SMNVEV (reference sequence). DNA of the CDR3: TGTGCCAGCAGTTTACAGGCAGTACTAGCCAAAAACATTCAGTACTTC. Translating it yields CASSLQAVLAKNIQYF.

CDR3 DNA: TGTGCCAGCAGCCAAGTGATGATCAGGACAGGGTTACGCACTGAAGCTTTCTTT. As protein: CASSQVMIRTGLRTEAFF. This chain uses TRBV4-2 with TRBJ1-1, with 8 bases matching TRBD1. V trimming: 1 base; J trimming: 4 bases; junction bases outside the gene matches: 14. The CDR3 runs to 18 residues. CDR1 is LGHNA and CDR2 is YNFKEQ in the germline V gene.

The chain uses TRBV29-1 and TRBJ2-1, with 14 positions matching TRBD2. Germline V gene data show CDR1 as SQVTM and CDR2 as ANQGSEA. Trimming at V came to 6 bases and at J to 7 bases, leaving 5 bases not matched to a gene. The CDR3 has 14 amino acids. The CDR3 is CSVGLAGGWNEQFF. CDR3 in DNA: TGCAGCGTAGGACTAGCGGGGGGTTGGAATGAGCAGTTCTTC.

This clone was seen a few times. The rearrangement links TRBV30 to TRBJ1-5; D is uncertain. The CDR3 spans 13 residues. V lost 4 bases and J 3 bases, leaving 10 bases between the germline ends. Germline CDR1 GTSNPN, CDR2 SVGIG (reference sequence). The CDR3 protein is CAWTRSHNQPQHF. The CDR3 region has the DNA TGTGCCTGGACTAGGAGTCACAATCAGCCCCAGCATTTT. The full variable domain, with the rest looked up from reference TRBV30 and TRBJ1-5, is SQTIHQWPATLVQPVGSPLSLECTVEGTSNPNLYWYRQAAGRGLQLLFYSVGIGQISSEVPQNLSASRPQDRQFILSSKKLLLSDSGFYLCAWTRSHNQPQHFGDGTRLSIL.

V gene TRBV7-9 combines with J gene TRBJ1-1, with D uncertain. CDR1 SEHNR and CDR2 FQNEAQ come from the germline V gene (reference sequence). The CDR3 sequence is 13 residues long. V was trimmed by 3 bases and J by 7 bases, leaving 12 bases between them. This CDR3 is CASSFEEGVEAFF. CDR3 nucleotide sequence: TGTGCCAGCAGCTTCGAAGAGGGCGTTGAAGCTTTCTTT.